These 13 T cell receptor beta chains were all obtained from the same sample, sequenced in a study of cytomegalovirus exposure and HLA in healthy donors. TCRdb's table, derived via immunoSEQ multiplex PCR, lists solely in-frame clones and lacks some. The top ten hold approximately 2.3% of the sample, which has around 130,000 clones, roughly 84% seen once. The sequenced sample consisted of PBMCs. All receptors derive from a woman in her 30s in good health and CMV-seronegative.

The V gene is TRBV5-6, the J gene TRBJ2-7; 7 bases map to TRBD1. The ends lost 4 bases at V and 2 bases at J; junction bases unmatched: 6. Germline V gene lookup returns CDR1 SGHDT and CDR2 YYEEEE. This CDR3 has 14 residues. CDR3 loop: CASSLGDSTYEQYF. CDR3 in DNA: TGTGCCAGCAGCCTCGGGGACAGCACCTACGAGCAGTACTTC.

There are a few counts of this clone. V gene TRBV9 combines with J gene TRBJ1-1, with D possibly being TRBD1 (6 bases). The germline gives CDR1 SGDLS, CDR2 YYNGEE. The CDR3 contains 14 residues. Trimming pared 4 bases from V and 1 base from J, leaving 11 bases between. CDR3 sequence: CASSSRGRNTEAFF. CDR3 coding DNA: TGTGCCAGCAGCAGCAGGGGACGGAACACTGAAGCTTTCTTT. The whole variable domain, remainder taken from reference TRBV9 and TRBJ1-1, is DSGVTQTPKHLITATGQRVTLRCSPRSGDLSVYWYQQSLDQGLQFLIQYYNGEERAKGNILERFSAQQFPDLHSELNLSSLELGDSALYFCASSSRGRNTEAFFGQGTRLTVV.

This chain uses TRBV18 with TRBJ2-2, with D possibly TRBD2 on 5 matching bases. The length of the CDR3 is 13 residues. The V gene's germline CDR1 is KGHSH and CDR2 LQKENI. The V end was cut by 4 bases, the J end by 4 bases, with 7 bases between. The CDR3 DNA follows: TGTGCCAGCTCACAGCTAGCCACCGGGGAGCTGTTTTTT. Amino acids: CASSQLATGELFF.

The chain carries TRBV25-1 and TRBJ2-1; D may be TRBD2 (6 bases). V lost 1 base, J lost 6 bases, and 10 bases lay in between. The germline V gene encodes CDR1 MGHDK and CDR2 SYGVNS. The CDR3 consists of 14 residues. The CDR3 loop is CASSESGGGNEQFF. As DNA, the CDR3 is TGTGCCAGCAGTGAATCCGGGGGTGGCAATGAGCAGTTCTTC.

The chain combines TRBV30 with TRBJ1-4; 9 nucleotides match TRBD1. V was clipped by 3 bases and J by 1 base; unmatched bases: 6. CDR3 length equals 16 residues. Germline CDR1 and CDR2: GTSNPN and SVGIG (reference sequence). The CDR3 loop reads CAWRGTGTETNEKLFF. DNA of the CDR3: TGTGCCTGGAGAGGGACAGGGACGGAAACTAATGAAAAACTGTTTTTT.

The chain carries TRBV18 and TRBJ2-6; D call uncertain. The CDR3 is 16 residues long. V was cut by 2 bases and J by 4 bases, with 12 bases left in between. Looked up from germline, CDR1 is KGHSH and CDR2 is LQKENI. The CDR3 is CASSPILAAGANVLTF. The CDR3 DNA follows: TGTGCCAGCTCACCAATCTTGGCGGCCGGGGCCAACGTCCTGACTTTC.

The chain uses TRBV10-3 and TRBJ2-7; D is possibly TRBD1 (6 bases). Germline V gives CDR1 ENHRY, CDR2 SYGVKD. The CDR3 length is 15 residues. V gave up 0 bases and J gave up 2 bases, with 11 bases separating them. The CDR3 bases are TGTGCCATCAGTGAGTCAGGCAGGGGCCCCTACGAGCAGTACTTC. Protein product: CAISESGRGPYEQYF.

The chain is built from TRBV5-1 and TRBJ2-3; D perhaps matches TRBD2 (6 bases). The CDR3 runs 16 residues. The V and J ends lost 4 bases and 4 bases respectively, with 19 bases between them. Germline CDR1 is SGHRS and CDR2 is YFSETQ. CDR3 DNA: TGCGCCAGCAGCACCGGGGGAGTCAGTAGCGCAGATACGCAGTATTTT. This gives the protein CASSTGGVSSADTQYF. Supplemented by reference TRBV5-1 and TRBJ2-3, the full variable domain reads KAGVTQTPRYLIKTRGQQVTLSCSPISGHRSVSWYQQTPGQGLQFLFEYFSETQRNKGNFPGRFSGRQFSNSRSEMNVSTLELGDSALYLCASSTGGVSSADTQYFGPGTRLTVL.

There are a few counts of this clone. The chain recombines TRBV14 with TRBJ1-6; D ambiguous. Trimming cost V 0 bases and J 7 bases, with 10 bases left between them. Germline loops: CDR1 SGHDN, CDR2 FVKESK. The CDR3 loop spans 15 amino acids. CDR3 nucleotides: TGTGCCAGCAGCCAAGAAAAGAGGATCAATTCACCCCTCCACTTT. Amino acids: CASSQEKRINSPLHF.

The chain employs TRBV29-1 and TRBJ2-5; the D gene is possibly TRBD1 (6 bases). V gave up 6 bases and J gave up 0 bases, with 17 bases separating them. This CDR3 comprises 15 residues. Germline values: CDR1 SQVTM, CDR2 ANQGSEA. The DNA of the CDR3 is TGCAGCGTCGGAAAACAGGGACGGTACCAAGAGACCCAGTACTTC. The encoded protein is CSVGKQGRYQETQYF.

The rearrangement uses TRBV2 and TRBJ2-5, with D tentatively TRBD1 (6 bases). The V and J ends lost 5 bases and 1 base respectively, with 8 bases between them. Per germline, CDR1 SNHLY and CDR2 FYNNEI. The CDR3 extends over 13 amino acids. CDR3 in DNA: TGTGCCAGCAGTCGGGACACCCAAGAGACCCAGTACTTC. Translation gives CASSRDTQETQYF. The whole variable domain, remainder taken from reference TRBV2 and TRBJ2-5, is EPEVTQTPSHQVTQMGQEVILRCVPISNHLYFYWYRQILGQKVEFLVSFYNNEISEKSEIFDDQFSVERPDGSNFTLKIRSTKLEDSAMYFCASSRDTQETQYFGPGTRLLVL.

V and J are TRBV19 and TRBJ1-5, with 7 bases identical to TRBD1. Germline trimming cut 5 bases from V and 0 bases from J; bases unmatched to any gene: 7. Germline-derived CDR1 and CDR2 are LNHDA and SQIVND (reference sequence). The CDR3 contains 16 residues. The CDR3 loop is CASSETGAYSNQPQHF. The CDR3 region has the DNA TGTGCCAGTAGTGAAACAGGGGCGTATAGCAATCAGCCCCAGCATTTT.

This sequence joins TRBV7-8 and TRBJ2-7; 9 bases are a match to TRBD1. With V trimmed by 4 bases and J by 1 base, 11 bases remained unmatched. The length of the CDR3 is 17 residues. The germline CDR1 and CDR2 sequences are SGHVS and FQNEAQ. The CDR3 here is CASSSTGGGGLSYEQYF. In nucleotides, the CDR3 is TGTGCCAGCAGCTCCACAGGGGGCGGGGGCCTTTCCTACGAGCAGTACTTC.